The present T cell receptor (beta chain) was sequenced within a study of post-analysis software for immune sequencing data. Study information: The patients showed relapsing-remitting, secondary progressive and progressive-relapsing multiple sclerosis courses. Study results and caveats: By F measure, samples from a shared preparation batch strongly co-clustered. Patients had higher frequencies than controls of roughly 5 TRBV segments, including TRBV5-6, TRBV5-1 and TRBV20-1. Patients with multiple sclerosis recorded significantly lower normalized Chao1 diversity than controls, the study found.

Regarding this clonotype: Its antigen is undetermined.

Germline V gene sequence: CDR1 SEHNR, CDR2 FQNEAQ (reference sequence). This CDR3 spans 16 amino acids. The V end lost 5 bases, the J end lost 1 base, and 17 bases lay between the germline ends. The TCR beta cDNA libraries carried unique molecular identifiers. TCRdb ran MiXCR on the PCR reads and lists one entry per CDR3 protein. The sample lists under 900,000 distinct CDR3 sequences, around 53% occurring once. The TCR sequence derives from a girl between 5 and 17 years old with multiple sclerosis. This chain connects TRBV7-9 to TRBJ1-1, with D uncertain. The sequencing sample was made of blood. The CDR3 reads CASSPQGPEKNTEAFF. The CDR3 DNA is TGTGCCAGCAGCCCCCAAGGCCCGGAGAAGAACACTGAAGCTTTCTTT. Based on the CDR3 plus reference TRBV7-9 and TRBJ1-1, the full variable domain is DTGVSQNPRHKITKRGQNVTFRCDPISEHNRLYWYRQTLGQGPEFLTYFQNEAQLEKSRLLSDRFSAERPKGSFSTLEIQRTEQGDSAMYLCASSPQGPEKNTEAFFGQGTRLTVV.